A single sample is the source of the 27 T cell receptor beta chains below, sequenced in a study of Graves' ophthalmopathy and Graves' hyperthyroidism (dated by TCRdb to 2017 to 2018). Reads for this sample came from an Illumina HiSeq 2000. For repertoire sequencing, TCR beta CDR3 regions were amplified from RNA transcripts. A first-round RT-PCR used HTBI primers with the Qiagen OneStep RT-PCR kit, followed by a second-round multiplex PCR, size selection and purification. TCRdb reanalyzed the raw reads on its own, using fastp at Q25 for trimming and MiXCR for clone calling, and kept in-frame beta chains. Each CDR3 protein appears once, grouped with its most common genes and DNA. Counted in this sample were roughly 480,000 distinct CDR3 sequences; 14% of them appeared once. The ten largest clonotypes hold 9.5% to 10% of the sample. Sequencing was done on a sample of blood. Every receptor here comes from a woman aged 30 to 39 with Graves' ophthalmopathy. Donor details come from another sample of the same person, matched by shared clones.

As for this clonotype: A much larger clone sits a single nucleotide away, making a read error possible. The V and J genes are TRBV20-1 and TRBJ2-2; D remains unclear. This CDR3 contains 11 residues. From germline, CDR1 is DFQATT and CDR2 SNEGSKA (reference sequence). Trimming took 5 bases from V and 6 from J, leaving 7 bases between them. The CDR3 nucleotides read TGCAGTGCTCCCTGGGCCGGGGAGCTGTTTTTT. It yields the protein CSAPWAGELFF.

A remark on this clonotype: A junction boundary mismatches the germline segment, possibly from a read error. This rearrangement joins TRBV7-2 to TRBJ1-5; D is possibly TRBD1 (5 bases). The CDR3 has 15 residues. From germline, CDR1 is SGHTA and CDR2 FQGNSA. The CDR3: CAISFRTGGDQPQHF. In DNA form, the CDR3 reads TGTGCCATCAGCTTCCGAACCGGGGGGGATCAGCCCCAGCATTTT.

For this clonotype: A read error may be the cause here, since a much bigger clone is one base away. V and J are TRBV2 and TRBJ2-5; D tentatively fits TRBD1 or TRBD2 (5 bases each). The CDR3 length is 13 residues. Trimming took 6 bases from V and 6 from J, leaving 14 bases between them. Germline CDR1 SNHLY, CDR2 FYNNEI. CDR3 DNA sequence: TGTGCCAGCAGGGGAGCAGGGTCAAAGACCCAGTACTTC. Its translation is CASRGAGSKTQYF.

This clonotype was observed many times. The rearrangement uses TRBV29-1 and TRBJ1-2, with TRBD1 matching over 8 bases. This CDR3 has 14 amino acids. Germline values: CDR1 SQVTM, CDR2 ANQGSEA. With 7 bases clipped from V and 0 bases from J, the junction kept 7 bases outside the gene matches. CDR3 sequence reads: CSATPQGANYGYTF. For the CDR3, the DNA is TGCAGCGCAACACCACAGGGGGCTAACTATGGCTACACCTTC.

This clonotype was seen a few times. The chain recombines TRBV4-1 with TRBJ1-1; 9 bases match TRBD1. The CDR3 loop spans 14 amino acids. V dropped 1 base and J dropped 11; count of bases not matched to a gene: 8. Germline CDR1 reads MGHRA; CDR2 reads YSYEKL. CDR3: CASSQGTGEVSAFF. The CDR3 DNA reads TGCGCCAGCAGCCAAGGGACAGGGGAAGTTTCGGCTTTCTTT.

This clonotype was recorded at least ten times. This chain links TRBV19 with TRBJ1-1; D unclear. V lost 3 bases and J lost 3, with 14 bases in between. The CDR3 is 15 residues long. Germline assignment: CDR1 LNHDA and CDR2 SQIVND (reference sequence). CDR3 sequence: CASSIGGTRDTEAFF. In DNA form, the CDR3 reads TGTGCCAGTAGTATTGGAGGAACTCGGGACACTGAAGCTTTCTTT.

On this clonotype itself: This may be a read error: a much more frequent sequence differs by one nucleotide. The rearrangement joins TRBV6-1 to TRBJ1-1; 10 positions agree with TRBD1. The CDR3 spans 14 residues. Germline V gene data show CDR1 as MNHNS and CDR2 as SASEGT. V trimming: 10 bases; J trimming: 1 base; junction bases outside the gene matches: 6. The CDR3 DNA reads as TGTGCCATCAGGACAGGGGGAAAGAACACTGAAGCTTTCTTT. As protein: CAIRTGGKNTEAFF.

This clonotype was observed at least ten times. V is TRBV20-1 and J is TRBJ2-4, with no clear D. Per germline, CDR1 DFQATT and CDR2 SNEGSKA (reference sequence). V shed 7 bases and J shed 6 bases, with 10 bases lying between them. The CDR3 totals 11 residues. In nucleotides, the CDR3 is TGCAGTGTGTTGGGCCGAAACATTCAGTACTTC. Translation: CSVLGRNIQYF.

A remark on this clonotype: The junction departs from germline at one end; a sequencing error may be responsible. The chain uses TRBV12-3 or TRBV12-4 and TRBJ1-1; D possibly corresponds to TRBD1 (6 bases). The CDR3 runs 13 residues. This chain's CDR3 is CACSWQGYTEAFF. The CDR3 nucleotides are TGTGCCTGCAGTTGGCAGGGGTACACTGAAGCTTTCTTT.

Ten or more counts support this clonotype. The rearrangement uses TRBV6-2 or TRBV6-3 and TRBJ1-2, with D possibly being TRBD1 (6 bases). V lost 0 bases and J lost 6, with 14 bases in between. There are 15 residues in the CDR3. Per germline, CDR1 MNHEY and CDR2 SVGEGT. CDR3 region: CASSYSVAGENGYTF. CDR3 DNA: TGTGCCAGCAGTTACTCGGTCGCAGGGGAGAATGGCTACACCTTC.

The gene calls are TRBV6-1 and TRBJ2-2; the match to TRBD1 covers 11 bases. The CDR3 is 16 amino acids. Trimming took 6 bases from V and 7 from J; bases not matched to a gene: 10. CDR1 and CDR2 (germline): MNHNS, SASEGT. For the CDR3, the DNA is TGTGCCAGCAGCCGCTGGACAGGGGGCGGGGACGGGGAGCTGTTTTTT. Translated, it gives CASSRWTGGGDGELFF.

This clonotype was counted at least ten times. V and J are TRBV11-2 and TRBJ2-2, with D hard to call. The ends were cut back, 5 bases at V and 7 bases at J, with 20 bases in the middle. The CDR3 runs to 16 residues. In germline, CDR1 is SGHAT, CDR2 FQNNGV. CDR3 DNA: TGTGCCAGCAGCCGGCGGTCCTTTTGGTTGGGCGGGGAGCTGTTTTTT. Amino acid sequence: CASSRRSFWLGGELFF.

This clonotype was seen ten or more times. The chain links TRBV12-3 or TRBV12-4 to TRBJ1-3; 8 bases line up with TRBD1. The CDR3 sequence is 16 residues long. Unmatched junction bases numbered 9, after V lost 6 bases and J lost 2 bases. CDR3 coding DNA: TGTGCCAGCAGCCGGGGACAGGCGCTTCCTGGAAACACCATATATTTT. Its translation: CASSRGQALPGNTIYF.

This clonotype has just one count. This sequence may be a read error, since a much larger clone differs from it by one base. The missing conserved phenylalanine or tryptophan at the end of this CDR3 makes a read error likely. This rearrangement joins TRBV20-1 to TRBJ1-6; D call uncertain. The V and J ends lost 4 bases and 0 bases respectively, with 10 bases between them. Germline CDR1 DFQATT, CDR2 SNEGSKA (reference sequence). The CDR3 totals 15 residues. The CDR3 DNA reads TGCAGTGCTACCGGGCCATACTCCTATAATTCACCCCTCCACTGT. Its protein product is CSATGPYSYNSPLHC.

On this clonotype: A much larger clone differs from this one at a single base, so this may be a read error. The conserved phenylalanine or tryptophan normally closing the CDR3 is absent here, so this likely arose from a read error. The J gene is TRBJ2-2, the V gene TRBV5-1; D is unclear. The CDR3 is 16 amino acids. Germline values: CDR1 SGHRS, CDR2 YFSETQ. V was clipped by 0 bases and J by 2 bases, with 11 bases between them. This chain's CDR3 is CASSLGVSSNTGELFL. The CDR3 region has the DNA TGCGCCAGCAGCTTGGGGGTGAGCAGCAACACCGGGGAGCTGTTTTTG.

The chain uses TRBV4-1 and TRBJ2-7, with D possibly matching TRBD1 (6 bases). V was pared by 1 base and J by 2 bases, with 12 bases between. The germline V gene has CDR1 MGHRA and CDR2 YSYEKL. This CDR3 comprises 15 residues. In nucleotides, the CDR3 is TGCGCCAGCAGCCAAGTGCCAGGGGTGCCCTACGAGCAGTACTTC. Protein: CASSQVPGVPYEQYF.

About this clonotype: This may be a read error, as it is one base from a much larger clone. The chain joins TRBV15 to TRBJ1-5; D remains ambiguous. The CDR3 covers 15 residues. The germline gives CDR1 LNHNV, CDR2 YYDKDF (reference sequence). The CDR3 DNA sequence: TGTGCCACCAGCAGAGATCTACGCACCAATCAGCCCCAGCGTTTT. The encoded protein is CATSRDLRTNQPQRF.

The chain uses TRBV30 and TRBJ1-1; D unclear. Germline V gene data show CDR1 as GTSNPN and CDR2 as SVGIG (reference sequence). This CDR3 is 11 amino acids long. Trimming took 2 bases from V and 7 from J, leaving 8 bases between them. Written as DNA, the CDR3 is TGTGCCTGGAGTCGGGCTAATGAAGCTTTCTTT. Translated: CAWSRANEAFF.

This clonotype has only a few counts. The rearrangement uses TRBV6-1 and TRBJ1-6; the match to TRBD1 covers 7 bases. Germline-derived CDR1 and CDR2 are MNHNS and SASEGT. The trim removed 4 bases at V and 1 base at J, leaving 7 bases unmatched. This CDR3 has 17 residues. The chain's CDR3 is CASSVRPGQSYNSPLHF. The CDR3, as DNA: TGTGCCAGCAGTGTTCGACCGGGACAGTCCTATAATTCACCCCTCCACTTT.

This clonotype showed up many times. CDR3 nucleotide sequence: TGCAGTGCCCCCCGAAGGGAGAACACTGAAGCTTTCTTT. Encoded protein: CSAPRRENTEAFF. This chain connects TRBV20-1 to TRBJ1-1; D not certain. The V end lost 6 bases, the J end lost 1 base, and 12 bases lay between the germline ends. Germline V gives CDR1 DFQATT, CDR2 SNEGSKA (reference sequence). The CDR3 length is 13 residues.

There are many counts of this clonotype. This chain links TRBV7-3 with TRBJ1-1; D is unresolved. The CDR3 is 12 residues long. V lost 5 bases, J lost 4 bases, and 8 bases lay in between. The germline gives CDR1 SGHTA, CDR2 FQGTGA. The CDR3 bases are TGTGCCAGCAGCGGGAAAGGCACTGAAGCTTTCTTT. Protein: CASSGKGTEAFF. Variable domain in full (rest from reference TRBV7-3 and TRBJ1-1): GAGVSQTPSNKVTEKGKYVELRCDPISGHTALYWYRQSLGQGPEFLIYFQGTGAADDSGLPNDRFFAVRPEGSVSTLKIQRTERGDSAVYLCASSGKGTEAFFGQGTRLTVV.

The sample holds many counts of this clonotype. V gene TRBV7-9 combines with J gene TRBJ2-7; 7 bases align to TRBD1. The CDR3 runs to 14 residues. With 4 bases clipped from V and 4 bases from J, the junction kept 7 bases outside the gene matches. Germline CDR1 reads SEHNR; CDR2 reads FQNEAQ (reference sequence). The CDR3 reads CASSSGQRLYEQYF. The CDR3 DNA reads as TGTGCCAGCAGCTCGGGACAGAGACTATACGAGCAGTACTTC.

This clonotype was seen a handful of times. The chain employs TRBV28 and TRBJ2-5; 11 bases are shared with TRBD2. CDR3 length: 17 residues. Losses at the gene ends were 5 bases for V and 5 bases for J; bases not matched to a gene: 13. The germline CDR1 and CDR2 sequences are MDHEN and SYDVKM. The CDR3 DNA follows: TGTGCCAGCAGTCCATATGGACTAGCGGGCCCCCGGGAGACCCAGTACTTC. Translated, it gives CASSPYGLAGPRETQYF.

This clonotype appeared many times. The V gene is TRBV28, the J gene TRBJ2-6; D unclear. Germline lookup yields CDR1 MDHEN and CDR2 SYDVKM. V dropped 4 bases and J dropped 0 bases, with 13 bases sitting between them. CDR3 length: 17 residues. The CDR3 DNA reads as TGTGCCAGCAGTTCATGGCGCCTGAGCTCTGGGGCCAACGTCCTGACTTTC. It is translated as CASSSWRLSSGANVLTF.

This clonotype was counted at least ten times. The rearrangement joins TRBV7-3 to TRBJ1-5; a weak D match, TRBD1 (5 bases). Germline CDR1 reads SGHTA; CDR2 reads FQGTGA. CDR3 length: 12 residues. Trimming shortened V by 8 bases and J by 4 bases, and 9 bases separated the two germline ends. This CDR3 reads CASPRVNQPQHF. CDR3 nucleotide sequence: TGTGCCAGCCCCAGGGTTAATCAGCCCCAGCATTTT.

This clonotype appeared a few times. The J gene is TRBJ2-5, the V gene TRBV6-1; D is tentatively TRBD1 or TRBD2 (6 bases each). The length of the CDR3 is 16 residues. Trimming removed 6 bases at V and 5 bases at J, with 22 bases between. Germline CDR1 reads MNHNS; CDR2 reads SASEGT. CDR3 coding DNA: TGTGCCAGCAGCCTGCGCCGGGGGTTAGGGGGGGAGACCCAGTACTTC. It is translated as CASSLRRGLGGETQYF.

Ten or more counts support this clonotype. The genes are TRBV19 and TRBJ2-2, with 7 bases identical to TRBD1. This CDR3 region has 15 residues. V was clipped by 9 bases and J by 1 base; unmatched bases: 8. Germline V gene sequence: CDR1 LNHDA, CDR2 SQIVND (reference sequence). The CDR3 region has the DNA TGTGCCAGCCACAGGGACAGACGGAACACCGGGGAGCTGTTTTTT. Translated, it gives CASHRDRRNTGELFF.